This TCR beta chain originates from a study of cytomegalovirus exposure and HLA in healthy donors. Notes on the study in general: In a later analysis, HLA-associated TCR beta chains were more clonally expanded than equally common others. Published work reported that the classifier diagnosed cytomegalovirus status with high specificity and sensitivity.

Turning to this clone: Its antigen is not known.

It was with 60 Vbeta and 13 Jbeta primers that the PCR ran. The method was immunoSEQ multiplex PCR; TCRdb's version includes in-frame clones alone and lacks a portion of them. Of about 160,000 clones listed, roughly 85% are singletons. Donors counted as nominally healthy when sampled, yet unrecorded immune exposures were likely. The sample was PBMCs. The receptor comes from a man aged 18 to 30 in good health and CMV-seropositive.

CDR3 sequence (DNA): TGTGCCACCACCGCCGGGATAGCTGGAAACACCATATATTTT. This sequence encodes CATTAGIAGNTIYF. The V and J genes are TRBV10-3 and TRBJ1-3; D is unclear. Trimming removed 10 bases from V and 2 bases from J, with 15 bases in between. The CDR3 extends over 14 amino acids. The V gene's germline CDR1 is ENHRY and CDR2 SYGVKD.